This TCR beta chain was identified during a study of technical replicates of blood from a handful of donors (dated by TCRdb to the late 2010s). Receptor amplification or capture employed the immunoSEQ multiplex PCR assay. This immuneACCESS table, as held by TCRdb, lists in-frame sequences with V and J called but not all clones. Of the missing ones, under half trace to an unresolved V gene in checked studies; the others have no known cause. The sample table records 65,000 to 80,000 clones; approximately 95% of these occur just once. The ten most abundant clones make up approximately 0.25% of the sample. As regards this clone: This receptor's antigen is unknown. No qualities accompany the bases; no much larger clone lies one base away.

The source material was T cells isolated from PBMCs. This TCR came from a human donor in good health.

Read as DNA, the sequence is TGTGCCAGCCGCCAACCCGGGACAGGAAACTACGAGCAGTACTTC. Protein translation: CASRQPGTGNYEQYF. In this chain, TRBV6-5 is recombined with TRBJ2-7, with 8 middle bases fitting TRBD1. The CDR3 runs 15 amino acids, cysteine and phenylalanine included. The read is trimmed to its CDR3 DNA, 45 bases read in frame from base 1. The germline V gene sets CDR1 to MNHEY and CDR2 to SVGAGI. Trimming leaves V shorter by 8 bases and J shorter by 3 bases, with the junction holding 12 bases beyond the gene matches.